The clone carrying this T cell receptor beta chain was picked up a small number of times. The antigen is not known. Sequenced material consisted of expressed TCRB transcripts (all of the isolated RNA was reverse transcribed). Sequencing used immunoSEQ multiplex PCR; TCRdb keeps in-frame clones, though not all of them. In the table there are a few hundred thousand clones, approximately 10% of which are singletons. This record belongs to a study of beta chain features in type 1 diabetes. Study-wide context: All samples combined gave roughly 110,000,000 sorted cells for examination. Study results and limitations: Relative to healthy donors, patients appeared to have naive, central memory and Treg TCRB repertoires that were more similar. Shorter templates might be favored by PCR, and equally so in patients and in controls.

This CDR3 has 14 amino acids. Germline CDR1 is LGHNA and CDR2 is YNFKEQ. V was trimmed by 1 base and J by 3 bases, leaving 10 bases between them. One heparinised draw, averaging around 120 mL, was taken per donor. This receptor was identified in a man in his late teens or twenties in good health. Sequenced: central memory CD4+ T cells from blood. The rearrangement uses TRBV4-2 and TRBJ2-7; D gene ambiguous. CDR3 coding DNA: TGTGCCAGCAGCCAAGGGGATTCCAGCTACGAGCAGTACTTC. Its protein is CASSQGDSSYEQYF.